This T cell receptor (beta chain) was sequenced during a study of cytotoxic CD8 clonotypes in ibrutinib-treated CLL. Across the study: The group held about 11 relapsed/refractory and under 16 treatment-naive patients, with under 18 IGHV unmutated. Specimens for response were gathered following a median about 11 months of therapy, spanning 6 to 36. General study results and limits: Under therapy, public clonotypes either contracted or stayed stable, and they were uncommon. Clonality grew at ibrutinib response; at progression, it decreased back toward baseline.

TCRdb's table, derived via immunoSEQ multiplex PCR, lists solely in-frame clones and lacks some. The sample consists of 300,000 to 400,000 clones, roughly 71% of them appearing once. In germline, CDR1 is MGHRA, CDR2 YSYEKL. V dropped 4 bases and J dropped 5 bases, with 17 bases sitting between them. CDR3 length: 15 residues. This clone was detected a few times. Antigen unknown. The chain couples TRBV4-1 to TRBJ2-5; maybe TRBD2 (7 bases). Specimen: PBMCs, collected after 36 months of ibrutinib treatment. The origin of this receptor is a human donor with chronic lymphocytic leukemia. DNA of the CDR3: TGCGCCAGCAGCCCTCTGTGGGGGGGCGAGGAGACCCAGTACTTC. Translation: CASSPLWGGEETQYF.